Many counts were recorded for the clone carrying this T cell receptor beta chain. The antigen is unknown. These data are taken from a study of regulatory T cells in long-lasting Graves disease. The V end lost 0 bases, the J end lost 3 bases, and 15 bases lay between the germline ends. This CDR3 comprises 16 residues. Germline V gene sequence: CDR1 SGHAT, CDR2 FQDESV (reference sequence). Described time point: newly diagnosed GD, antithyroid drugs for less than 3 months. Following extraction of RNA from PBMCs, that RNA was used to make the TCR library. Overall study findings and caveats: The TCR repertoire of persistent Graves' patients was less diverse than that of newly diagnosed ones. Relative to new patients (roughly 900), persistent patients exhibited greater sharing of public clonotypes (around 2,700).

CDR3-region Arm-PCR and iRepertoire HTBI primers produced the TCR beta libraries. TCRdb analysed the multiplex PCR reads with MiXCR anew, one entry per CDR3 protein. The table lists about 420,000 distinct CDR3 sequences, 16% of them singletons, with about a quarter in the top ten. This same sample was also taken into another study, of T cells in Graves' hyperthyroidism and ophthalmopathy.

The sample consisted of peripheral blood mononuclear cells (PBMCs), taken at new diagnosis, from a patient treated with antithyroid drugs. The source of this sequence is a woman under 30 with Graves disease. The chain carries TRBV11-1 and TRBJ2-7; D not certain. The CDR3 here is CASSLARSSRIYEQYF. CDR3 bases: TGTGCCAGCAGCTTAGCGAGGTCCTCAAGAATCTACGAGCAGTACTTC.